This is a list of T cell receptor beta chains from one sample in a study of T cells in localized non-small cell lung cancer. Profiling relied on immunoSEQ multiplex PCR, and the TCRdb table lists in-frame clones only, not all of them. This table holds 28,000 or so clones, over 80% found once. The sample here was peripheral blood, taken before any cancer treatment. These receptors all stem from a male donor aged 60 or over with stage I lung adenocarcinoma. The CDR3 runs from the conserved cysteine through the conserved F or W. The order of the fields is D gene, CDR3 length, clone size, J gene, V gene, CDR3 DNA, CDR3 protein. The D gene is left open where the match is weak. Some rows mark clone size as missing; the rest say once, few, many or name a class of expanded clone.

d_gene: NA
len: 13
abundance: NA
j_gene: TRBJ1-2
v_gene: TRBV7-9
CDR3nt: TGTGCCAGCAGTTCCAGGGTTAACTATGGCTACACCTTC
CDR3aa: CASSSRVNYGYTF

d_gene: NA
len: 13
abundance: NA
j_gene: TRBJ1-1
v_gene: TRBV28
CDR3nt: TGTGCCAGCTTGACAGGACCGAACACTGAAGCTTTCTTT
CDR3aa: CASLTGPNTEAFF

d_gene: TRBD2
len: 15
abundance: NA
j_gene: TRBJ2-7
v_gene: TRBV4-2
CDR3nt: TGTGCCAGCAGCCAAGATGGTAGCGGGATATACGAGCAGTACTTC
CDR3aa: CASSQDGSGIYEQYF

d_gene: NA
len: 11
abundance: few
j_gene: TRBJ2-1
v_gene: TRBV20-1
CDR3nt: TGCAGTGCTAGAGCTTTTAATGAGCAGTTCTTC
CDR3aa: CSARAFNEQFF

d_gene: NA
len: 14
abundance: NA
j_gene: TRBJ1-2
v_gene: TRBV30
CDR3nt: TGTGCCTGGTCGCGATCCAGGGGTGGGAGCGGCTACACCTTC
CDR3aa: CAWSRSRGGSGYTF

d_gene: NA
len: 13
abundance: NA
j_gene: TRBJ1-2
v_gene: TRBV18
CDR3nt: TGTGCCAGCTCACCAAACGGGGTCAGCGGCTACACCTTC
CDR3aa: CASSPNGVSGYTF

d_gene: NA
len: 11
abundance: NA
j_gene: TRBJ2-7
v_gene: TRBV2
CDR3nt: TGTGCCAGCAGGGAGAGCTACGAGCAGTACTTC
CDR3aa: CASRESYEQYF

d_gene: TRBD1
len: 15
abundance: NA
j_gene: TRBJ1-4
v_gene: TRBV30
CDR3nt: TGTGCCTGGAGTGGAGTACAGGGGATCAATGAAAAACTGTTTTTT
CDR3aa: CAWSGVQGINEKLFF

d_gene: NA
len: 14
abundance: NA
j_gene: TRBJ2-2
v_gene: TRBV6-5
CDR3nt: TGTGCCAGCAGAACAGCACAGAGAACGGGGGAGCTGTTTTTT
CDR3aa: CASRTAQRTGELFF

d_gene: NA
len: 13
abundance: NA
j_gene: TRBJ2-2
v_gene: TRBV25-1
CDR3nt: TGTGCCAGCAGTGAAGCAGGGTCCGGGGAGCTGTTTTTT
CDR3aa: CASSEAGSGELFF

d_gene: NA
len: 13
abundance: NA
j_gene: TRBJ1-6
v_gene: TRBV6-5
CDR3nt: TGTGCCAGCAGTTACCAGAAGGATTCACCCCTCCACTTT
CDR3aa: CASSYQKDSPLHF

d_gene: NA
len: 14
abundance: NA
j_gene: TRBJ2-2
v_gene: TRBV19
CDR3nt: TGTGCCAGTAGTCAGCATCAGGGGTCCGGGGAGCTGTTTTTT
CDR3aa: CASSQHQGSGELFF

d_gene: NA
len: 14
abundance: NA
j_gene: TRBJ2-5
v_gene: TRBV28
CDR3nt: TGTGCCAGCAGTATCCGTACAGGGAAAGAGACCCAGTACTTC
CDR3aa: CASSIRTGKETQYF

d_gene: NA
len: 13
abundance: NA
j_gene: TRBJ2-5
v_gene: TRBV27
CDR3nt: TGTGCCAGCAAAAGTGCGGTAGAAGAGACCCAGTACTTC
CDR3aa: CASKSAVEETQYF

d_gene: TRBD1
len: 12
abundance: NA
j_gene: TRBJ2-3
v_gene: TRBV13
CDR3nt: TGTGCCAGCAGCTCGGGACAGGTCACGCAGTATTTT
CDR3aa: CASSSGQVTQYF

d_gene: TRBD1
len: 16
abundance: NA
j_gene: TRBJ2-7
v_gene: TRBV28
CDR3nt: TGTGCCAGCAGTTCCCTGGACAGGGGGCCTTCCTACGAGCAGTACTTC
CDR3aa: CASSSLDRGPSYEQYF

d_gene: NA
len: 15
abundance: once
j_gene: TRBJ2-3
v_gene: TRBV2
CDR3nt: TGTGCCAGCAAGAGGGTGAACCCGGGCCTTAATACGCAGTATTTT
CDR3aa: CASKRVNPGLNTQYF

d_gene: NA
len: 14
abundance: NA
j_gene: TRBJ2-7
v_gene: TRBV29-1
CDR3nt: TGCAGCGTTGTTCTTCTGACGACCGCAGGAGAGCAGTACTTC
CDR3aa: CSVVLLTTAGEQYF

d_gene: NA
len: 14
abundance: NA
j_gene: TRBJ2-7
v_gene: TRBV28
CDR3nt: TGTGCCAGCAGTTTATGGGGCAGGGGAAAAGAGCAGTACTTC
CDR3aa: CASSLWGRGKEQYF

d_gene: TRBD1
len: 14
abundance: NA
j_gene: TRBJ1-5
v_gene: TRBV6-5
CDR3nt: TGTGCCAGCAGTAAAGGACAGGGGAATCAGCCCCAGCATTTT
CDR3aa: CASSKGQGNQPQHF

d_gene: NA
len: 13
abundance: NA
j_gene: TRBJ1-2
v_gene: TRBV27
CDR3nt: TGTGCCAGCAGTCCAACTCGGTTCTATGGCTACACCTTC
CDR3aa: CASSPTRFYGYTF

d_gene: NA
len: 14
abundance: NA
j_gene: TRBJ2-2
v_gene: TRBV7-2
CDR3nt: TGTGCCAGCAGCTTAGAACGTATAACCGGGGAGCTGTTTTTT
CDR3aa: CASSLERITGELFF

d_gene: NA
len: 14
abundance: NA
j_gene: TRBJ1-5
v_gene: TRBV7-6
CDR3nt: TGTGCCAGCAGCCTCAGGGATAGCAATCAGCCCCAGCATTTT
CDR3aa: CASSLRDSNQPQHF

d_gene: NA
len: 13
abundance: NA
j_gene: TRBJ2-7
v_gene: TRBV19
CDR3nt: TGTGCCAGTAGTATCCAGGGATCACACGAGCAGTACTTC
CDR3aa: CASSIQGSHEQYF